The 4 T cell receptor beta chains below come from one sample, sequenced in a study of T cells after yellow fever vaccination. MiXCR was run by TCRdb on the 5' RACE reads, yielding one entry per CDR3 protein. The repertoire holds 450,000 to 650,000 distinct CDR3 sequences, roughly 22% seen once, with 16% in the top ten. The material was PBMCs, obtained roughly 20 days after the first yellow fever vaccination. The receptors shown here come from a man aged 18 to 29 who received the YFV17D yellow fever vaccine.

This chain links TRBV30 with TRBJ1-5; unclear D gene. Trimming stripped 0 bases from V and 4 bases from J, with 7 bases between. Germline CDR1 and CDR2: GTSNPN and SVGIG (reference sequence). This CDR3 contains 13 residues. Here the CDR3 DNA reads TGTGCCTGGAGTGTACGGCGGAATCAGCCCCAGCATTTT. This codes for CAWSVRRNQPQHF.

This rearrangement joins TRBV7-6 to TRBJ2-5; D is undetermined. The ends were cut back, 7 bases at V and 8 bases at J, with 5 bases in the middle. Germline values: CDR1 SGHVS, CDR2 FNYEAQ. The CDR3 consists of 9 residues. CDR3 region: CASTSTQYF. CDR3 nucleotide sequence: TGTGCCAGCACTTCCACCCAGTACTTC.

This clonotype came up a few times. The rearrangement joins TRBV11-3 to TRBJ1-2; possibly TRBD1 for D (5 bases). V dropped 3 bases and J dropped 0 bases, with 14 bases sitting between them. Per germline, CDR1 SGHNT and CDR2 YENEEA. The CDR3 contains 16 residues. CDR3 bases: TGTGCCAGCAGCTTTTTGGGGGGGATTACTAACTATGGCTACACCTTC. This translates into CASSFLGGITNYGYTF.

The chain has TRBV12-3 or TRBV12-4 and TRBJ2-1; 12 bases fit TRBD2. V trimming: 3 bases; J trimming: 5 bases; junction bases outside the gene matches: 2. CDR3 length: 15 amino acids. The CDR3 here is CASSLGLAGHNEQFF. The CDR3 nucleotides are TGTGCCAGCAGTTTGGGACTAGCGGGTCACAATGAGCAGTTCTTC.